These T cell receptor beta chains were read from a single sample in a study of T-cell memory formation after mild COVID-19. From the 5' RACE reads, TCRdb called clonotypes with MiXCR, one entry per CDR3 protein. The data show about 340,000 distinct CDR3 sequences, with under 15% seen just once and about 20% held by the top ten. Sequencing was done on a sample of PBMCs or a T cell subset sorted from them (not recorded which). These TCRs come from a man aged 18-30 years who had mild COVID-19 (a few samples of this study predate the infection). Cell type and time point are not known. Each CDR3 is given with its conserved first and last residue. A D gene is named only where the DNA matches it firmly. Part of the rows lack a size; the others show once, few, many or a class for expanded clones.

clone size	V gene	J gene	D gene	CDR3 DNA	CDR3 protein
NA	TRBV7-6	TRBJ2-2	NA	TGTGCCAGCAGCTTTAGTGGGGGCGGGGAGCTGTTTTTT	CASSFSGGGELFF
NA	TRBV20-1	TRBJ1-2	TRBD1	TGCAGTGCTCCGACCGGACAGGGTAATAAAGCAGTGCGAGGCTATGGCTACACCTTC	CSAPTGQGNKAVRGYGYTF
NA	TRBV7-9	TRBJ2-1	NA	TGTGCCAGCAGCGCCAGCGGGACAGCTTACAATGAGCAGTTCTTC	CASSASGTAYNEQFF
NA	TRBV11-2	TRBJ1-4	NA	TGTGCCAGCAGCCCTCTTAGGGGACGGACTAATGAAAAACTGTTTTTT	CASSPLRGRTNEKLFF
many	TRBV12-3/TRBV12-4	TRBJ1-2	TRBD1	TGTGCCAGCAGTCGACAGGGTGACTATGGCTACACCTTC	CASSRQGDYGYTF
NA	TRBV12-3/TRBV12-4	TRBJ2-3	TRBD2	TGTGCCAGCAGTTCTACCCAGCGGGGAAGCACAGATACGCAGTATTTT	CASSSTQRGSTDTQYF
few	TRBV12-3/TRBV12-4	TRBJ1-6	TRBD1	TGTGCCAGCAGCCGAATGACAGGGTATAATTCACCCCTCCACTTT	CASSRMTGYNSPLHF
NA	TRBV11-2	TRBJ2-1	NA	TGTGCCAGCAGCCCCCGACGGGGCCTCTACAATGAGCAGTTCTTC	CASSPRRGLYNEQFF
NA	TRBV6-1	TRBJ1-5	TRBD1	TGTGCCGCCGGGTGGACAGGGGGCAATCAGCCCCAGCATTTT	CAAGWTGGNQPQHF
few	TRBV24-1	TRBJ2-5	NA	TGTGCCACCAGTGCGGGAGAGACCCAGTACTTC	CATSAGETQYF
many	TRBV7-8	TRBJ2-5	TRBD2	TGTGCCAGCAGCTTAGGGCTAGCGGGGGGCCGAGAGACCCAGTACTTC	CASSLGLAGGRETQYF
few	TRBV4-3	TRBJ2-3	NA	TGCGCCAGCAGCCAAGACTCGGCGGAGGGAGATACGCAGTATTTT	CASSQDSAEGDTQYF
NA	TRBV29-1	TRBJ1-1	NA	TGCAGCACTGGCGGGGCAGACCGTATAGCTTTCTTT	CSTGGADRIAFF
few	TRBV10-2	TRBJ1-5	NA	TGCGCCAGCAGTGAGGTATCGGTGAATCAGCCCCAGCATTTT	CASSEVSVNQPQHF
NA	TRBV5-6	TRBJ1-1	TRBD1	TGTGCCAGCAGCTGGAGGACAGGGATGGGCACTGAAGCTTTCTTT	CASSWRTGMGTEAFF
NA	TRBV25-1	TRBJ1-2	NA	TGTGCCAGCAGTGAGGACTACCACCTGACCTCTGGCTACACCTTC	CASSEDYHLTSGYTF
few	TRBV7-8	TRBJ2-1	TRBD2	TGTGCCAGCAGCTTAGTGGGGGGGAACTTCTACAATGAGCAGTTCTTC	CASSLVGGNFYNEQFF
few	TRBV13	TRBJ2-1	NA	TGTGCCAGCAGCTTAGGGGGACGCTCCTACAATGAGCAGTTCTTC	CASSLGGRSYNEQFF
few	TRBV7-2	TRBJ2-7	TRBD1	TGTGCCAGCAGCACCGACAGGGGCCGCGAGCAGTACTTC	CASSTDRGREQYF
NA	TRBV4-1	TRBJ2-2	TRBD1	TGCGCCAGCAGCCAAGGAGGCAGGGGGCGTGGGGAGCTGTTTTTT	CASSQGGRGRGELFF
NA	TRBV2	TRBJ2-7	NA	TGTGCCAGCTGTGACGGACCGCTCCCCTACGAGCAGTACTTC	CASCDGPLPYEQYF
few	TRBV4-3	TRBJ1-3	TRBD1	TGCGCCAGCAGCCAAGATCTGAGGCAGGGGGCGAACACCATATATTTT	CASSQDLRQGANTIYF
many	TRBV5-1	TRBJ2-2	NA	TGCGCCAGCAGCTTGGCCGACGGATTCGCGAACACCGGGGAGCTGTTTTTT	CASSLADGFANTGELFF
NA	TRBV20-1	TRBJ2-7	TRBD1	TGCAGTGCTAGGTGGGCGGACAGGGACACCTACGAGCAGTACTTC	CSARWADRDTYEQYF
few	TRBV24-1	TRBJ2-1	TRBD1	TGTGCCACCAGTGATTTGAAACAGGGGGAAAGGCAGTTCTTC	CATSDLKQGERQFF
NA	TRBV6-2/TRBV6-3	TRBJ1-5	TRBD1	TGTGCCAGCGACAGGGGGCAGCTTCAGCCCCAGCATTTT	CASDRGQLQPQHF
NA	TRBV5-5	TRBJ2-3	NA	TGTGCCAGCAGCTTGAGTACTAACACAGATACGCAGTATTTT	CASSLSTNTDTQYF
NA	TRBV2	TRBJ2-2	NA	TGTGCCAGCAGTGGACTGCGCGGGGGCGGCACCGGGGAGCTGTTTTTT	CASSGLRGGGTGELFF
few	TRBV2	TRBJ2-1	NA	TGTGCCAGCAGTGAAGACAGGTCCTACAATGAGCAGTTCTTC	CASSEDRSYNEQFF
many	TRBV5-1	TRBJ2-1	TRBD2	TGCGCCAGCAGCTTGGGACTAGCGGGGGCTTACAATGAGCAGTTCTTC	CASSLGLAGAYNEQFF
few	TRBV4-3	TRBJ2-3	TRBD2	TGCGCCAGCAGCCTGGGGACTAGCGGATCCAACACAGATACGCAGTATTTT	CASSLGTSGSNTDTQYF
few	TRBV4-1	TRBJ1-2	NA	TGCGCCAGCAGCCAAGCATCAGGGGTGGGCTATGGCTACACCTTC	CASSQASGVGYGYTF
few	TRBV9	TRBJ1-1	TRBD1	TGTGCCAGCAGCGTAGTACGGCGGACAGGGAACACTGAAGCTTTCTTT	CASSVVRRTGNTEAFF
NA	TRBV6-4	TRBJ1-2	TRBD1	TGTGCCACCAGTGACTCCGGGACAGGGACCTATGGCTACACCTTC	CATSDSGTGTYGYTF